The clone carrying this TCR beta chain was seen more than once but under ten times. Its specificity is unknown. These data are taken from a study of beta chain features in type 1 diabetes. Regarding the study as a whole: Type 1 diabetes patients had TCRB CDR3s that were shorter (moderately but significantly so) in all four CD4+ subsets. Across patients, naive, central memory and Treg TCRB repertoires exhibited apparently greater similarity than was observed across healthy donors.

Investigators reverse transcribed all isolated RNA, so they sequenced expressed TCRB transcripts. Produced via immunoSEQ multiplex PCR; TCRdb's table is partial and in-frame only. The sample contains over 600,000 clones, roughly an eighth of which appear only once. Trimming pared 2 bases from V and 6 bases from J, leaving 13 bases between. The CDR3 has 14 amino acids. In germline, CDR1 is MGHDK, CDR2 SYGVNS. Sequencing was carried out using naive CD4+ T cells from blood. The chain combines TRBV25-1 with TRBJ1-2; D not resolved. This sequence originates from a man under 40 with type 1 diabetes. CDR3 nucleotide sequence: TGTGCCAGCAGTGAAGGTTTGGGAATAAATGGCTACACCTTC. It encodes CASSEGLGINGYTF.